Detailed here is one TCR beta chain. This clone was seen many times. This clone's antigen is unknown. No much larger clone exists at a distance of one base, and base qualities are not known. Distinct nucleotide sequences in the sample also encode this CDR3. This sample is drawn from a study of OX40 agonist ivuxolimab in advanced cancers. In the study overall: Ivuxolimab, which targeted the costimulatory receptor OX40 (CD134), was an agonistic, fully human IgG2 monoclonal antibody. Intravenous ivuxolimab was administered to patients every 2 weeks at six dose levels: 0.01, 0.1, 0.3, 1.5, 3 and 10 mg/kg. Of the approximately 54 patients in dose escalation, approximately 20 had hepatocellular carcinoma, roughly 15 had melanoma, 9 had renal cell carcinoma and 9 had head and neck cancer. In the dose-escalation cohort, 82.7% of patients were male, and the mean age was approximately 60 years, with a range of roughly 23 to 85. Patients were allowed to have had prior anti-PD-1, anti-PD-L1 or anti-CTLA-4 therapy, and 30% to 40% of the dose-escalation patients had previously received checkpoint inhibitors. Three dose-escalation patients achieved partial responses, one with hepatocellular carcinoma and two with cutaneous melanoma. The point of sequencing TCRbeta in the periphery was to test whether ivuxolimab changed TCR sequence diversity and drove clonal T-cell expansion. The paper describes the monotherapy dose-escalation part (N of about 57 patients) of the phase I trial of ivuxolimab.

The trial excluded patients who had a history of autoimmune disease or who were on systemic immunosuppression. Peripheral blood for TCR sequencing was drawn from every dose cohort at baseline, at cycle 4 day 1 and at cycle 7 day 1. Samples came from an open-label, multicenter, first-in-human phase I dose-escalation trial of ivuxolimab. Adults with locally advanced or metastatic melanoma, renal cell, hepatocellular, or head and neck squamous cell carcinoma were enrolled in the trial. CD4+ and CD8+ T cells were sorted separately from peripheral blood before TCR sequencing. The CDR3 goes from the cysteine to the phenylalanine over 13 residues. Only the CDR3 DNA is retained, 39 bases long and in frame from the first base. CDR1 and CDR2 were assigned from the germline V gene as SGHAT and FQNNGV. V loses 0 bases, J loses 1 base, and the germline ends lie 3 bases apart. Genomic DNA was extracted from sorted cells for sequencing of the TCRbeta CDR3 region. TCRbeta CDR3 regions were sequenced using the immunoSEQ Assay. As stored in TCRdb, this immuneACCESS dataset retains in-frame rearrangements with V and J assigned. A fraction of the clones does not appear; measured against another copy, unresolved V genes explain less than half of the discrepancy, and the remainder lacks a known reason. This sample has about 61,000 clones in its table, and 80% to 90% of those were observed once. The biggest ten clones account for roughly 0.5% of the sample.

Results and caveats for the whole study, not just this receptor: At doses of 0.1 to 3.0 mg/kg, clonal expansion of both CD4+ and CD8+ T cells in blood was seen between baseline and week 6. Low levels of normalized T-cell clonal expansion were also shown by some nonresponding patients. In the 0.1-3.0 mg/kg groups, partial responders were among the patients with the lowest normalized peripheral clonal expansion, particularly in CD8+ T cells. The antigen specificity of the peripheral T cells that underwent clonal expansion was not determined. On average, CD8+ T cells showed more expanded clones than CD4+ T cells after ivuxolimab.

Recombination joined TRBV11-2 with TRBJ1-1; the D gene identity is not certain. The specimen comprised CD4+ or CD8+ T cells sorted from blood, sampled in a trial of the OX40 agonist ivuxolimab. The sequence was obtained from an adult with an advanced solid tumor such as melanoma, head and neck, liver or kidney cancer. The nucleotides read TGTGCCAGCAGCTTAGACCCGAACACTGAAGCTTTCTTT. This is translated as CASSLDPNTEAFF.